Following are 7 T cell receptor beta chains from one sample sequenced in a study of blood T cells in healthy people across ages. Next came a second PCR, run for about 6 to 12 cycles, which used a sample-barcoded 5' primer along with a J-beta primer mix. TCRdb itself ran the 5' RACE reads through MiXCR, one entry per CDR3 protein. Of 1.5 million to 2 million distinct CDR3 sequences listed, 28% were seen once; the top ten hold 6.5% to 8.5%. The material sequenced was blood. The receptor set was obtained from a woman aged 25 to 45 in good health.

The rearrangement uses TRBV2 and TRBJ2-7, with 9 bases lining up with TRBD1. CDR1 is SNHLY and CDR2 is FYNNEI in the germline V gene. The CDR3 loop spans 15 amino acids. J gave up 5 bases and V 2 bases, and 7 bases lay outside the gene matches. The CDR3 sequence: CASSETGQGLNEQYF. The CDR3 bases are TGTGCCAGCAGTGAAACTGGACAGGGGCTTAACGAGCAGTACTTC. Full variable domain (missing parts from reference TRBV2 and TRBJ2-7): EPEVTQTPSHQVTQMGQEVILRCVPISNHLYFYWYRQILGQKVEFLVSFYNNEISEKSEIFDDQFSVERPDGSNFTLKIRSTKLEDSAMYFCASSETGQGLNEQYFGPGTRLTVT.

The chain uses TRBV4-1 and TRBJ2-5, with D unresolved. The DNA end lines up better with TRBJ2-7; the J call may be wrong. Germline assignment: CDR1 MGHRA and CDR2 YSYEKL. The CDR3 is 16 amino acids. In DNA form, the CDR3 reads TGCGCCAGCAGCCAAGATGTCCCCGAGGCTGCCTGCGAGCAGTACTTC. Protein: CASSQDVPEAACEQYF.

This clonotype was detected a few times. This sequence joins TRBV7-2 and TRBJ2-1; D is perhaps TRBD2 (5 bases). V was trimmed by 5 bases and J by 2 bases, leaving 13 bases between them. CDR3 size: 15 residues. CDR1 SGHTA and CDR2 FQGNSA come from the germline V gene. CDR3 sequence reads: CASSIGLGAYNEQFF. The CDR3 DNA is TGTGCCAGCAGCATCGGACTTGGGGCCTACAATGAGCAGTTCTTC.

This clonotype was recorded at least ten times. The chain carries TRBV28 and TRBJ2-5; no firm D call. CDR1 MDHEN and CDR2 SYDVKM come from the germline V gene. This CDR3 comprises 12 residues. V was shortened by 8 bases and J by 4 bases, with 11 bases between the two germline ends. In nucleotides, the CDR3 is TGTGCCAGCGGCTCGCTGGGAGAGACCCAGTACTTC. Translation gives CASGSLGETQYF.

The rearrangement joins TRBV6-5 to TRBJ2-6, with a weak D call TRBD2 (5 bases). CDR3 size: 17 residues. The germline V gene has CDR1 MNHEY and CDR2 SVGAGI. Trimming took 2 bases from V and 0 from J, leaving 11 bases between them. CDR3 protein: CASSYNGVSSGANVLTF. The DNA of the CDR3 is TGTGCCAGCAGTTACAACGGGGTTAGCTCTGGGGCCAACGTCCTGACTTTC.

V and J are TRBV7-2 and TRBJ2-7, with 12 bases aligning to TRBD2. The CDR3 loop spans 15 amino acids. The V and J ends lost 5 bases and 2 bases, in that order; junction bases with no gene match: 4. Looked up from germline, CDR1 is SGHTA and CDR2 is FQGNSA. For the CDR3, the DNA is TGTGCCAGCAGCCGGACTAGCGGGGACGCCTACGAGCAGTACTTC. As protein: CASSRTSGDAYEQYF. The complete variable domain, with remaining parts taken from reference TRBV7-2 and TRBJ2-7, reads GAGVSQSPSNKVTEKGKDVELRCDPISGHTALYWYRQSLGQGLEFLIYFQGNSAPDKSGLPSDRFSAERTGGSVSTLTIQRTQQEDSAVYLCASSRTSGDAYEQYFGPGTRLTVT.

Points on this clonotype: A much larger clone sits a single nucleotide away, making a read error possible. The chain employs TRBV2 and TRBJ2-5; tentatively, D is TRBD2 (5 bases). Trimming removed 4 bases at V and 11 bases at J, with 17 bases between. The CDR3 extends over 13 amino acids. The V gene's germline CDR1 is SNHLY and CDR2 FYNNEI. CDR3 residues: CASSVELVGGQYF. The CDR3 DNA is TGTGCCAGCAGTGTAGAACTAGTAGGCGGGCAGTACTTC.